This record covers a single T cell receptor (beta chain). Antigen unknown. The sample comes from a study of T cells in Graves' hyperthyroidism and ophthalmopathy. For the study at large: Before treatment of any kind, peripheral blood was taken at initial diagnosis. Study outcomes and limitations: Blood also showed most of the thyroid clonotypes that were expanded above 0.001.

RNA transcripts were the template for amplifying TCR beta CDR3 regions. Primed by the HTBI set, a first-round RT-PCR was run on the TCR CDR3. TCRdb fed the multiplex PCR reads into MiXCR, producing one record per CDR3 protein. The repertoire consists of roughly 740,000 distinct CDR3 sequences, with about a sixth occurring once and the leading ten covering over 7.5%. Source material: blood. This receptor was obtained from a young man with Graves' hyperthyroidism.

CDR3 DNA: TGTGCCAGCAGACCAAAGAGCGGGAGTATCCTCGAGCAGTACTTC. As protein: CASRPKSGSILEQYF. This chain uses TRBV2 with TRBJ2-7; the match to TRBD2 covers 8 bases. CDR3 length: 15 residues. Unmatched junction bases numbered 13, after V lost 6 bases and J lost 6 bases. The germline V gene encodes CDR1 SNHLY and CDR2 FYNNEI. The full variable domain, completed using reference TRBV2 and TRBJ2-7, is EPEVTQTPSHQVTQMGQEVILRCVPISNHLYFYWYRQILGQKVEFLVSFYNNEISEKSEIFDDQFSVERPDGSNFTLKIRSTKLEDSAMYFCASRPKSGSILEQYFGPGTRLTVT.